This T cell receptor (beta chain) is from a study of tumour-infiltrating T cells in Burkitt lymphoma. The germline gives CDR1 MDHEN, CDR2 SYDVKM. The CDR3 is 16 residues long. The ends lost 5 bases at V and 0 bases at J; junction bases unmatched: 7. Measured with immunoSEQ multiplex PCR; TCRdb has only the in-frame clones, and not every one. The sample shows 4,500 to 6,000 clones, roughly a tenth of them seen only once. V gene TRBV28 combines with J gene TRBJ1-5; TRBD1 matches 7 bases. This clonotype originated in a human donor with diffuse large B-cell lymphoma. Sequencing was done on a sample of tumor tissue. The CDR3 here is CASSRGGHYSNQPQHF. The DNA for the CDR3 is TGTGCCAGCAGTAGAGGGGGCCACTATAGCAATCAGCCCCAGCATTTT.